This is a list of T cell receptor beta chains from one sample in a study of cytomegalovirus exposure and HLA in healthy donors. TCRdb's table, derived via immunoSEQ multiplex PCR, lists solely in-frame clones and lacks some. This sample yields 220,000 or so clones, of which around four fifths are seen a single time; around an eighth belongs to the top ten. Material for sequencing was PBMCs. Source of these receptors: a woman aged 30 to 39 in good health and CMV-seropositive. Both conserved end residues are part of each CDR3. D genes are given only for firm matches. Clone size is shown for a subset of rows, as once, few, many or a class of expanded clone.

V: TRBV19
J: TRBJ1-4
D: NA
size: NA
CDR3: CASSIGGKLFF
DNA: TGTGCCAGTAGTATAGGGGGGAAACTGTTTTTT

V: TRBV5-1
J: TRBJ2-3
D: TRBD2
size: few
CDR3: CASSLGLADTDTQYF
DNA: TGCGCCAGCAGCTTGGGACTAGCGGACACAGATACGCAGTATTTT

V: TRBV27
J: TRBJ2-7
D: TRBD2
size: NA
CDR3: CASGTSGMSEQYF
DNA: TGTGCCAGCGGGACTAGCGGAATGAGCGAGCAGTACTTC

V: TRBV6-6
J: TRBJ1-2
D: TRBD1
size: NA
CDR3: CASRTQGQVLNYGYTF
DNA: TGTGCCAGCAGAACACAGGGGCAGGTCCTTAACTATGGCTACACCTTC

V: TRBV27
J: TRBJ2-1
D: NA
size: NA
CDR3: CASSWEGEQFF
DNA: TGTGCCAGCAGTTGGGAAGGTGAGCAGTTCTTC

V: TRBV4-3
J: TRBJ2-1
D: TRBD1
size: few
CDR3: CASSARTGDNEQFF
DNA: TGCGCCAGCAGCGCTCGGACAGGGGACAATGAGCAGTTCTTC

V: TRBV13
J: TRBJ1-4
D: NA
size: NA
CDR3: CASGPRTGDEKLFF
DNA: TGTGCCAGCGGACCTCGGACTGGTGATGAAAAACTGTTTTTT

V: TRBV6-4
J: TRBJ2-3
D: NA
size: NA
CDR3: CASSDSTGAVTDTQYF
DNA: TGTGCCAGCAGTGACTCCACGGGAGCGGTTACAGATACGCAGTATTTT

V: TRBV4-1
J: TRBJ2-2
D: NA
size: NA
CDR3: CASSPSGQTSPNTGELFF
DNA: TGCGCCAGCAGCCCAAGCGGACAGACGTCTCCGAACACCGGGGAGCTGTTTTTT

V: TRBV29-1
J: TRBJ2-7
D: NA
size: NA
CDR3: CSVETENYEQYF
DNA: TGCAGCGTCGAAACAGAGAACTACGAGCAGTACTTC

V: TRBV11-2
J: TRBJ2-7
D: TRBD2
size: NA
CDR3: CASSSVGLVSDEQYF
DNA: TGTGCCAGCAGCTCCGTAGGACTAGTGTCGGACGAGCAGTACTTC